These T cell receptor beta chains were read from a single sample in a study of siplizumab effects on memory and regulatory T cells. Assay: immunoSEQ multiplex PCR; the TCRdb copy retains only in-frame clones and omits some. The repertoire holds 70,000 to 100,000 clones, with 80% to 95% as singletons. The sequencing input was CD8+ T cells sorted from blood. The receptors originated from a human donor in good health. Both conserved end residues are part of each CDR3. Fields, in order: V gene, D gene, J gene, clone size, CDR3 protein, CDR3 DNA. D genes are given only for firm matches. Some rows have no size entry. The others give once, few or many, or a class for an expanded clone.

TRBV11-2	TRBD1	TRBJ2-7	NA	CASSSAIDRGTTYEQYF	TGTGCCAGCAGCTCGGCTATCGACAGGGGGACCACCTACGAGCAGTACTTC
TRBV6-1	TRBD1	TRBJ2-7	NA	CASIQTGGNYEQYF	TGTGCCAGCATACAGACAGGGGGCAATTACGAGCAGTACTTC
TRBV21-1	NA	TRBJ1-2	NA	CASSKVGTVYGYTF	TGTGCCAGCAGCAAAGTCGGGACAGTCTATGGCTACACCTTC
TRBV27	NA	TRBJ2-7	NA	CASSFSRGHSYEQYF	TGTGCCAGCAGTTTTAGCAGGGGACACTCCTACGAGCAGTACTTC
TRBV7-3	NA	TRBJ1-5	NA	CASPRGEFPVGQPQHF	TGTGCCAGCCCGCGGGGGGAGTTCCCCGTGGGACAGCCCCAGCATTTT
TRBV5-1	NA	TRBJ2-7	NA	CASSPGPTYEQYF	TGCGCCAGCAGCCCGGGGCCTACCTACGAGCAGTACTTC
TRBV5-6	NA	TRBJ2-7	NA	CASSLVGSYEQYF	TGTGCCAGCAGCTTGGTTGGCTCCTACGAGCAGTACTTC
TRBV10-1	NA	TRBJ2-7	few	CASSAQGSYEQYF	TGCGCCAGCAGTGCTCAGGGGTCTTACGAGCAGTACTTC
TRBV29-1	NA	TRBJ2-7	NA	CSVELRGEQYF	TGCAGCGTTGAATTGCGTGGCGAGCAGTACTTC
TRBV9	TRBD2	TRBJ2-3	NA	CASSHTSGSSTDTQYF	TGTGCCAGCAGCCACACTAGCGGGAGTAGCACAGATACGCAGTATTTT
TRBV4-1	NA	TRBJ2-1	NA	CASSQEGWLAGSEQFF	TGCGCCAGCAGCCAAGAGGGATGGCTAGCTGGGAGTGAGCAGTTCTTC
TRBV18	NA	TRBJ1-2	NA	CASSPSPDLSYGYTF	TGTGCCAGCTCACCTTCCCCGGACCTATCCTATGGCTACACCTTC
TRBV5-6	NA	TRBJ1-2	NA	CASSLDRDYGYTF	TGTGCCAGCAGCTTGGACAGGGACTATGGCTACACCTTC